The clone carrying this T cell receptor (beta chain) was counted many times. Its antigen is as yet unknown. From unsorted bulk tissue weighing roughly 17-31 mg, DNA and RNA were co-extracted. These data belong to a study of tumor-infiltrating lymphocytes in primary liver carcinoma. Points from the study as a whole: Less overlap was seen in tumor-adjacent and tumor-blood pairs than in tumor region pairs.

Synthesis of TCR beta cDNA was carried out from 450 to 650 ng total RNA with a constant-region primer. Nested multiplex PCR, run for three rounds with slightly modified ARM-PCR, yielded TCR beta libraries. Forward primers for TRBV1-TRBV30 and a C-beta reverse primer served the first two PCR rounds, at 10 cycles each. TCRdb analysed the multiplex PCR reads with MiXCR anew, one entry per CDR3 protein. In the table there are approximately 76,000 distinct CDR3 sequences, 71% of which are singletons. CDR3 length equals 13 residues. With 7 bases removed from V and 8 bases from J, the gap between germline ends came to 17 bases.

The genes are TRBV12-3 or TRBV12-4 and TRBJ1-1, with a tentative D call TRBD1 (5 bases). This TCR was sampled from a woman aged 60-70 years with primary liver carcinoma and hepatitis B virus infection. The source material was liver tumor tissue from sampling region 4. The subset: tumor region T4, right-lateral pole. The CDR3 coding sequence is TGTGCCAGCAAAGGAACGGGGGGTTTGGAAGCTTTCTTT. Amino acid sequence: CASKGTGGLEAFF.